This T cell receptor (beta chain) came from a study of T-cell memory formation after mild COVID-19. Remarks on this clonotype: Its antigen is not identified.

MiXCR, run by TCRdb on the 5' RACE reads, gives a single entry per CDR3 protein. The sample shows about half a million distinct CDR3 sequences, over 15% of them seen only once. General study points: CD4+ bias marked clones expanding day 15 to 37, unlike balanced contracting clones.

The receptor's source is an adult woman who had mild COVID-19 (a few samples of this study predate the infection). Cell type and time point are not known. The specimen sequenced was PBMCs or a T cell subset sorted from them (not recorded which).

The CDR3 coding sequence is TGCGCCAGCAGTTCGCTAGCGGGAGGGTCCCAAGAGACCCAGTACTTC. Residues: CASSSLAGGSQETQYF. This chain uses TRBV5-1 with TRBJ2-5; 12 positions match TRBD2. V was pared by 5 bases and J by 1 base, with 6 bases of the junction left unmatched. Germline V gene data show CDR1 as SGHRS and CDR2 as YFSETQ. This CDR3 region has 16 residues.